These 32 T cell receptor beta chains share one sample of origin, sequenced in a study of T cells in localized non-small cell lung cancer. Measured with immunoSEQ multiplex PCR; TCRdb has only the in-frame clones, and not every one. The table lists more than 30,000 clones, roughly nine tenths of them singletons. The source was peripheral blood mononuclear cells, collected before any cancer treatment. The receptors stem from a man between 35 and 75 years old with stage III lung adenocarcinoma.

This clone was recorded once. The V gene is TRBV5-5, the J gene TRBJ1-3; 8 positions agree with TRBD1. The length of the CDR3 is 15 residues. V lost 1 base and J lost 1; bases outside the gene matches: 1. From germline, CDR1 is SGHKS and CDR2 YYEKEE (reference sequence). CDR3 region: CASSLQGASGNTIYF. CDR3 sequence (DNA): TGTGCCAGCAGCTTGCAGGGGGCGTCTGGAAACACCATATATTTT.

The rearrangement links TRBV27 to TRBJ2-1, with D perhaps TRBD1 (5 bases). Trimming cost V 2 bases and J 8 bases, with 10 bases left between them. The germline CDR1 and CDR2 sequences are MNHEY and SMNVEV (reference sequence). This CDR3 region has 13 residues. Here the CDR3 DNA reads TGTGCCAGCAGTTTAGGTTCAGGGCATGAGCAGTTCTTC. It is translated as CASSLGSGHEQFF.

This chain uses TRBV9 with TRBJ1-2, with 8 bases lining up with TRBD1. Germline trimming cut 1 base from V and 4 bases from J; bases unmatched to any gene: 3. The CDR3 length is 14 residues. CDR1 SGDLS and CDR2 YYNGEE come from the germline V gene. The CDR3 is CASSVLDRAYGYTF. CDR3 in DNA: TGTGCCAGCAGCGTATTGGACAGGGCCTATGGCTACACCTTC.

This clone was observed a handful of times. The chain employs TRBV6-5 and TRBJ1-2, with D maybe TRBD1 (5 bases). This CDR3 spans 14 amino acids. Germline loops: CDR1 MNHEY, CDR2 SVGAGI. Trimming stripped 10 bases from V and 4 bases from J, with 19 bases between. The DNA for the CDR3 is TGTGCCACCCACAGGCCCTGGGATAGCTATGGCTACACCTTC. It encodes CATHRPWDSYGYTF.

The gene calls are TRBV30 and TRBJ1-4; 8 positions agree with TRBD1. J lost 4 bases, V lost 7 bases, and 5 bases had no gene match. CDR1 is GTSNPN and CDR2 is SVGIG in the germline V gene (reference sequence). The CDR3 sequence is 13 residues long. CDR3 coding DNA: TGTGCCTTAGGACAGGGCTTTAATGAAAAACTGTTTTTT. Protein product: CALGQGFNEKLFF.

V usage is TRBV10-3 and J usage is TRBJ1-2; D call uncertain. CDR1 is ENHRY, CDR2 SYGVKD, per germline. This CDR3 is built from 13 residues. Trimming shortened V by 4 bases and J by 8 bases, and 14 bases separated the two germline ends. DNA of the CDR3: TGTGCCATCAGTGCAACCACGTTAGTCGGCTACACCTTC. It is translated as CAISATTLVGYTF.

This chain uses TRBV30 with TRBJ1-2; 10 bases fit TRBD1. Germline CDR1 is GTSNPN and CDR2 is SVGIG (reference sequence). J was trimmed by 7 bases and V by 4 bases; bases with no gene match: 9. The length of the CDR3 is 14 residues. CDR3 coding DNA: TGTGCCTGGACTCGGACAGGGGGATATAGTGGCTACACCTTC. It codes for CAWTRTGGYSGYTF.

The chain is built from TRBV2 and TRBJ1-5; 8 positions match TRBD1. CDR3 size: 15 residues. With V trimmed by 6 bases and J by 0 bases, 4 bases remained unmatched. Germline lookup yields CDR1 SNHLY and CDR2 FYNNEI. CDR3 amino acids: CASRDRADSNQPQHF. CDR3 nucleotide sequence: TGTGCCAGCAGGGACAGGGCGGATAGCAATCAGCCCCAGCATTTT.

The rearrangement joins TRBV27 to TRBJ2-1; D is unclear. Trimming removed 5 bases at V and 7 bases at J, with 12 bases between. CDR3 size: 13 residues. The germline V gene encodes CDR1 MNHEY and CDR2 SMNVEV (reference sequence). The DNA of the CDR3 is TGTGCCAGCAGTCCCGGACGGCCGAATGAGCAGTTCTTC. Translated, it gives CASSPGRPNEQFF.

The rearrangement uses TRBV14 and TRBJ1-2; the match to TRBD1 covers 7 bases. The V gene end was trimmed by 0 bases and the J gene end by 8 bases; junction bases not matched to a gene: 6. This CDR3 spans 14 amino acids. Germline V CDR1 and CDR2: SGHDN, FVKESK. The CDR3 DNA reads TGTGCCAGCAGCCAAGATAACAGGGGTGGAGGCTACACCTTC. Translating gives CASSQDNRGGGYTF.

This clone was seen a single time. This chain's CDR3 is CASSLVGTGNQPQHF. The CDR3 bases are TGTGCCAGCAGCTTAGTAGGGACAGGGAATCAGCCCCAGCATTTT. The V call is TRBV7-9, the J call TRBJ1-5, with TRBD1 matching 9 bases. CDR1 SEHNR and CDR2 FQNEAQ come from the germline V gene (reference sequence). The CDR3 consists of 15 residues. V was pared by 1 base and J by 4 bases, with 2 bases of the junction left unmatched.

V gene TRBV5-6 combines with J gene TRBJ2-7, with 11 bases aligning to TRBD1. CDR3 length: 15 residues. Trimming took 3 bases from V and 0 from J; bases not matched to a gene: 2. Germline V gene lookup returns CDR1 SGHDT and CDR2 YYEEEE. The CDR3, as DNA: TGTGCCAGCAGCTCCGGGACAGGGGGCTCCTACGAGCAGTACTTC. Amino acids: CASSSGTGGSYEQYF.

This clone has a single count. The rearrangement uses TRBV7-2 and TRBJ1-5; D gene uncertain. Per the germline V gene, CDR1 is SGHTA and CDR2 is FQGNSA. The CDR3 covers 14 residues. Deletions cut 0 bases from V and 2 bases from J, with 5 bases between. The CDR3 region is CASSLAGGNQPQHF. The DNA for the CDR3 is TGTGCCAGCAGCTTAGCAGGTGGCAATCAGCCCCAGCATTTT. Complete variable domain (other parts from reference TRBV7-2 and TRBJ1-5): GAGVSQSPSNKVTEKGKDVELRCDPISGHTALYWYRQSLGQGLEFLIYFQGNSAPDKSGLPSDRFSAERTGGSVSTLTIQRTQQEDSAVYLCASSLAGGNQPQHFGDGTRLSIL.

This clone was counted a single time. J is TRBJ2-5 and V is TRBV5-1; 11 bases align to TRBD2. CDR3 length: 13 residues. In germline, CDR1 is SGHRS, CDR2 YFSETQ. V was pared by 5 bases and J by 5 bases, with 2 bases of the junction left unmatched. The CDR3 spells CASRLAGVETQYF. The CDR3 DNA reads as TGCGCCAGCAGACTAGCGGGGGTTGAGACCCAGTACTTC.

The chain is built from TRBV6-6 and TRBJ2-7; tentative D call: TRBD2 (5 bases). The V gene lost 6 bases and the J gene lost 3 bases, with 15 bases spanning the gap. Looked up from germline, CDR1 is MNHNY and CDR2 is SVGAGI (reference sequence). This CDR3 spans 14 amino acids. The CDR3 reads CASRNIAGDYEQYF. The DNA of the CDR3 is TGTGCCAGCAGAAACATTGCGGGCGACTACGAGCAGTACTTC.

This chain uses TRBV7-6 with TRBJ1-1; the D gene is possibly TRBD1 (5 bases). This CDR3 comprises 13 residues. V lost 5 bases and J lost 0, with 7 bases in between. CDR1 is SGHVS and CDR2 is FNYEAQ in the germline V gene. CDR3 DNA sequence: TGTGCCAGCAGCCGACAGATGAACACTGAAGCTTTCTTT. Translating gives CASSRQMNTEAFF.

As to this clone: Mismatch with germline at one junction end may stem from a read error. The CDR3: CASSDGQGAKYGYTF. The CDR3, as DNA: TGTGCCAGCAGTGACGGCCAGGGGGCTAAATATGGCTACACCTTC. This chain connects TRBV6-4 to TRBJ1-2, with 8 positions matching TRBD1. Germline assignment: CDR1 MRHNA and CDR2 SNTAGT. This CDR3 comprises 15 residues.

The rearrangement joins TRBV4-3 to TRBJ1-2; 7 bases agree with TRBD1. The CDR3 sequence is 15 residues long. Per the germline V gene, CDR1 is LGHNA and CDR2 is YSLEER. J was trimmed by 2 bases and V by 4 bases; bases with no gene match: 7. The CDR3 nucleotides read TGCGCCAGCAGCCGAGACCCGGGACAGAACTATGGCTACACCTTC. Protein sequence: CASSRDPGQNYGYTF.

In DNA form, the CDR3 reads TGTGCCAGCAGCTTAAGGCGGGGGGCCGGAAACATTCAGTACTTC. As protein: CASSLRRGAGNIQYF. This chain uses TRBV7-2 with TRBJ2-4; 8 bases agree with TRBD2. Germline values: CDR1 SGHTA, CDR2 FQGNSA. J lost 6 bases, V lost 2 bases, and 6 bases had no gene match. The CDR3 has 15 amino acids.

V and J are TRBV5-5 and TRBJ1-2; 7 nucleotides line up with TRBD1. The ends lost 5 bases at V and 5 bases at J; junction bases unmatched: 18. CDR1 and CDR2 (germline): SGHKS, YYEKEE (reference sequence). The CDR3 length is 17 residues. The CDR3 DNA reads TGTGCCAGCAGAACGCCGGGACAGCTTCCTTCGGATTATGGCTACACCTTC. Translation: CASRTPGQLPSDYGYTF.

This chain joins TRBV18 and TRBJ2-1, with TRBD2 matching over 10 bases. Germline CDR1 reads KGHSH; CDR2 reads LQKENI. CDR3 length: 15 residues. V was pared by 3 bases and J by 5 bases, with 4 bases of the junction left unmatched. The DNA for the CDR3 is TGTGCCAGCTCACCCCTAGCGGGGGTTAACAATGAGCAGTTCTTC. Translated, it gives CASSPLAGVNNEQFF.

The V and J genes are TRBV9 and TRBJ2-2; TRBD1 matches 8 bases. The germline V gene encodes CDR1 SGDLS and CDR2 YYNGEE. V shed 4 bases, J shed 5 bases, and the junction held 7 bases outside the gene matches. This CDR3 has 15 residues. DNA of the CDR3: TGTGCCAGCAGCTCGGACAGGGTGGTTACCGGGGAGCTGTTTTTT. Its protein is CASSSDRVVTGELFF.

The V gene is TRBV6-5, the J gene TRBJ2-7; D perhaps matches TRBD1 (6 bases). V shed 5 bases and J shed 10 bases, with 21 bases lying between them. This CDR3 spans 14 amino acids. The germline CDR1 and CDR2 sequences are MNHEY and SVGAGI. The CDR3 protein is CASSEGRGLEYQYF. DNA for the CDR3: TGTGCCAGCAGTGAAGGCAGGGGCCTGGAATACCAGTACTTC.

The chain combines TRBV5-1 with TRBJ2-1, with D possibly being TRBD1 (6 bases). The germline V and J ends were trimmed by 2 bases and 0 bases, with 9 bases remaining between them. The germline gives CDR1 SGHRS, CDR2 YFSETQ. The CDR3 runs to 15 residues. The chain's CDR3 is CASSFDRSSYNEQFF. Here the CDR3 DNA reads TGCGCCAGCAGCTTCGACAGGAGCTCCTACAATGAGCAGTTCTTC.

CDR3 coding DNA: TGTGCCAGCAGTCGCCTGACAGGGGGGGCTTTCTTT. Amino acid sequence: CASSRLTGGAFF. V is TRBV6-5 and J is TRBJ1-1, with 9 nucleotides matching TRBD1. There are 12 residues in the CDR3. The germline V gene encodes CDR1 MNHEY and CDR2 SVGAGI. V was pared by 5 bases and J by 11 bases, with 6 bases of the junction left unmatched.

The CDR3 DNA reads as TGTGCCAGCAGTGCTAACGGACAGGGGGCTATGTTGGGCTACACCTTC. Its protein product is CASSANGQGAMLGYTF. This chain connects TRBV25-1 to TRBJ1-2; 11 nucleotides align to TRBD1. This CDR3 contains 16 residues. The junction had 12 bases not matched to a gene; V was cut back by 4 bases and J by 8 bases. Per germline, CDR1 MGHDK and CDR2 SYGVNS.

CDR3 sequence (DNA): TGTGCCAGCTCACCCCGGGTCAAGGAGGGCGAGCAGTACTTC. Translated, it gives CASSPRVKEGEQYF. The V call is TRBV18, the J call TRBJ2-7; D is possibly TRBD2 (6 bases). The V gene's germline CDR1 is KGHSH and CDR2 LQKENI. The CDR3 runs to 14 residues. V dropped 3 bases and J dropped 6 bases, with 15 bases sitting between them. Using reference TRBV18 and TRBJ2-7 for the parts outside the CDR3, the full variable domain is NAGVMQNPRHLVRRRGQEARLRCSPMKGHSHVYWYRQLPEEGLKFMVYLQKENIIDESGMPKERFSAEFPKEGPSILRIQQVVRGDSAAYFCASSPRVKEGEQYFGPGTRLTVT.

This clone came up a few times. The chain recombines TRBV18 with TRBJ2-2, with no clear D. The CDR3 spans 15 residues. V lost 4 bases to trimming and J lost 0 bases, with 9 bases between them. Germline values: CDR1 KGHSH, CDR2 LQKENI. The CDR3 here is CASSQAGPNTGELFF. Written as DNA, the CDR3 is TGTGCCAGCTCACAAGCCGGGCCGAACACCGGGGAGCTGTTTTTT.

The chain employs TRBV7-2 and TRBJ2-3; D is perhaps TRBD1 or TRBD2 (6 bases each). The CDR3 has 16 amino acids. V lost 1 base to trimming and J lost 5 bases, with 16 bases between them. Germline-derived CDR1 and CDR2 are SGHTA and FQGNSA. CDR3 amino acids: CASSLDLGGRGDTQYF. In DNA, the CDR3 is TGTGCCAGCAGCTTAGACTTAGGGGGGCGTGGAGATACGCAGTATTTT.

J is TRBJ2-7 and V is TRBV6-5, with D perhaps matching TRBD2 (5 bases). V lost 2 bases and J 2 bases, leaving 13 bases between the germline ends. From germline, CDR1 is MNHEY and CDR2 SVGAGI. The CDR3 is 15 amino acids. The CDR3 bases are TGTGCCAGCAGTTACCTGCGGGTCACTACCTACGAGCAGTACTTC. Amino acids: CASSYLRVTTYEQYF.

The genes are TRBV10-3 and TRBJ1-2, with a possible D match to TRBD1 (5 bases). Germline-derived CDR1 and CDR2 are ENHRY and SYGVKD. This CDR3 contains 14 residues. V was trimmed by 3 bases and J by 0 bases, leaving 8 bases between them. The CDR3 protein is CAISDQTANYGYTF. DNA for the CDR3: TGTGCCATCAGTGACCAGACAGCTAACTATGGCTACACCTTC.

The chain uses TRBV9 and TRBJ1-3; 9 positions agree with TRBD1. This CDR3 comprises 16 residues. Trimming at V came to 4 bases and at J to 3 bases, leaving 8 bases not matched to a gene. Germline V CDR1 and CDR2: SGDLS, YYNGEE. In DNA, the CDR3 is TGTGCCAGCAGCTTCCCGACAGGGGGAAATGGAAACACCATATATTTT. It encodes CASSFPTGGNGNTIYF.